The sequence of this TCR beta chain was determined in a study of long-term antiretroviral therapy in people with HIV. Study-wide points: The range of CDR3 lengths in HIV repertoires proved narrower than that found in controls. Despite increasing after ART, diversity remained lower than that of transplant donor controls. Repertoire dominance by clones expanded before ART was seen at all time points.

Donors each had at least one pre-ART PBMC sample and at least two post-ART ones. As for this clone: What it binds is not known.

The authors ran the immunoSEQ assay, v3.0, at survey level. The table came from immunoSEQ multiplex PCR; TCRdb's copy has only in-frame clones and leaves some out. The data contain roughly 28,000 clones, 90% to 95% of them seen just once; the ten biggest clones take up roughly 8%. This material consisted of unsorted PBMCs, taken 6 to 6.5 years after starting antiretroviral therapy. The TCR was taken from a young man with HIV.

CDR3 in DNA: TGTGCCAGCTCATCCGGGGTTTACTCCTACGAGCAGTACTTC. It codes for CASSSGVYSYEQYF. The chain has TRBV6-6 and TRBJ2-7; a possible D gene is TRBD2 (5 bases). Germline CDR1 MNHNY, CDR2 SVGAGI (reference sequence). The CDR3 extends over 14 amino acids. Trimming removed 8 bases from V and 0 bases from J, with 14 bases in between.